The 14 T cell receptor beta chains reported below all come from one sample, sequenced in a study of regulatory T cells in long-lasting Graves disease. Arm-PCR of CDR3 regions and iRepertoire HTBI primers were used to build TCR beta libraries. TCRdb fed the multiplex PCR reads into MiXCR, producing one record per CDR3 protein. The sample lists about 430,000 distinct CDR3 sequences, approximately 16% occurring once. Regarding time point: newly diagnosed GD, antithyroid drugs for less than 3 months. Isolated PBMC RNA provided the starting material for the TCR library. This same sample was also part of a study on T cells in Graves' hyperthyroidism and ophthalmopathy.

The starting material was peripheral blood mononuclear cells (PBMCs), obtained at new diagnosis, from a patient treated with antithyroid drugs. Source of these receptors: a woman between 40 and 50 years old with Graves disease.

The table lists this clonotype with many counts. This chain joins TRBV28 and TRBJ1-4; TRBD1 agrees at 9 bases. The V gene end was trimmed by 8 bases and the J gene end by 2 bases; junction bases not matched to a gene: 9. The CDR3 has 16 residues. Germline V gives CDR1 MDHEN, CDR2 SYDVKM. CDR3 nucleotide sequence: TGTGCCAGCGGTACCCGGACAGGGGTGACTAATGAAAAACTGTTTTTT. Residues: CASGTRTGVTNEKLFF.

A few counts support this clonotype. DNA for the CDR3: TGCAGTGCAATTACGACAGAAACGAATACTGAAGCTTTCTTT. The encoded protein is CSAITTETNTEAFF. This sequence joins TRBV20-1 and TRBJ1-1, with D possibly matching TRBD1 (5 bases). CDR1 is DFQATT and CDR2 is SNEGSKA in the germline V gene (reference sequence). This CDR3 is 14 amino acids long. V was cut by 6 bases and J by 5 bases, with 19 bases left in between.

This clonotype has at least ten counts. This chain connects TRBV29-1 to TRBJ1-2; no clear D. From germline, CDR1 is SQVTM and CDR2 ANQGSEA. Deletions cut 4 bases from V and 1 base from J, with 10 bases between. CDR3 length: 13 residues. The DNA for the CDR3 is TGCAGCGTTGGGGCCTCCTTTAACTATGGCTACACCTTC. Its protein product is CSVGASFNYGYTF.

This clonotype was observed a few times. The CDR3 coding sequence is TGTGCCAGTAGTAGCTCGGGACCCTTTTCTGGCAATGAGCAGTTCTTC. Translation gives CASSSSGPFSGNEQFF. The chain uses TRBV19 and TRBJ2-1; either TRBD1 or TRBD2 may supply D (5 bases each). The CDR3 covers 16 residues. In germline, CDR1 is LNHDA, CDR2 SQIVND (reference sequence). Trimming pared 4 bases from V and 6 bases from J, leaving 19 bases between.

This clonotype was counted at least ten times. The chain joins TRBV7-3 to TRBJ2-6; D is ambiguous. The CDR3 loop spans 15 amino acids. The V end was cut by 1 base, the J end by 1 base, with 5 bases between. Germline-derived CDR1 and CDR2 are SGHTA and FQGTGA. CDR3 nucleotide sequence: TGTGCCAGCAGCTTAAAAGGGTCTGGGGCCAACGTCCTGACTTTC. Residues: CASSLKGSGANVLTF.

This clonotype has ten or more counts. V and J are TRBV11-2 and TRBJ2-3; D call uncertain. CDR1 SGHAT and CDR2 FQNNGV come from the germline V gene. The CDR3 is made up of 15 amino acids. V lost 0 bases and J lost 3, with 10 bases in between. The CDR3 is CASSLEFSSTDTQYF. DNA of the CDR3: TGTGCCAGCAGCTTAGAGTTTAGCAGTACAGATACGCAGTATTTT.

The rearrangement links TRBV25-1 to TRBJ2-3, with 8 bases matching TRBD2. Germline loops: CDR1 MGHDK, CDR2 SYGVNS. V lost 1 base, J lost 0 bases, and 3 bases stayed unmatched. The CDR3 contains 16 residues. CDR3 sequence reads: CASSEFASGSTDTQYF. DNA of the CDR3: TGTGCCAGCAGTGAATTTGCTAGCGGGAGCACAGATACGCAGTATTTT.

Regarding this clonotype: A much more abundant neighbour one base away suggests this may be a read error. The rearrangement joins TRBV10-3 to TRBJ2-6, with 10 bases aligning to TRBD2. CDR3 length equals 16 residues. Germline V gene sequence: CDR1 ENHRY, CDR2 SYGVKD. The DNA for the CDR3 is TGTGCCATCCTAGCGGGAGCGGGGTCTGGGACCAACGTCCTGACTTTC. This translates into CAILAGAGSGTNVLTF.

This clonotype has at least ten counts. The chain joins TRBV9 to TRBJ2-2; 7 bases agree with TRBD1. The V gene's germline CDR1 is SGDLS and CDR2 YYNGEE. The CDR3 extends over 16 amino acids. Trimming took 1 base from V and 7 from J; bases not matched to a gene: 10. The CDR3 DNA sequence: TGTGCCAGCAGCGTAAGGGGGCAGGGGTGGATCGGGGAGCTGTTTTTT. This codes for CASSVRGQGWIGELFF.

This clonotype was observed at least ten times. J is TRBJ1-6 and V is TRBV2, with D perhaps matching TRBD1 (6 bases). Per the germline V gene, CDR1 is SNHLY and CDR2 is FYNNEI. This CDR3 region has 14 residues. Trimming left V 3 bases short and J 13 bases short, with 16 bases between. CDR3 in amino acids: CASSDRGHPLPLHF. The DNA for the CDR3 is TGTGCCAGCAGTGACCGGGGACACCCTCTCCCCCTCCACTTT.

This clonotype was seen more than once but under ten times. The chain links TRBV5-1 to TRBJ2-3; D gene ambiguous. Trimming shortened V by 3 bases and J by 0 bases, and 8 bases separated the two germline ends. The germline CDR1 and CDR2 sequences are SGHRS and YFSETQ. This CDR3 spans 14 amino acids. In DNA, the CDR3 is TGCGCCAGCAGCTCGACCGACAGCACAGATACGCAGTATTTT. Amino acid sequence: CASSSTDSTDTQYF.

This clonotype has a single count. This rearrangement joins TRBV5-4 to TRBJ2-5; possibly TRBD1 for D (6 bases). The CDR3 is 14 amino acids. V lost 5 bases to trimming and J lost 4 bases, with 15 bases between them. CDR1 and CDR2 from the germline V gene are SGHNT and YYREEE (reference sequence). The CDR3, as DNA: TGTGCCAGCAGTCTACAGGGACAAGGAGAGACCCAGTACTTC. The encoded protein is CASSLQGQGETQYF.

The sample holds many counts of this clonotype. The rearrangement links TRBV28 to TRBJ2-1; 7 bases are a match to TRBD2. The germline CDR1 and CDR2 sequences are MDHEN and SYDVKM. This CDR3 has 16 residues. J was trimmed by 7 bases and V by 5 bases; bases with no gene match: 14. CDR3 DNA: TGTGCCAGCAGTAACCGGGTTGGGAGGGCTGGGAATGAGCAGTTCTTC. Amino acid sequence: CASSNRVGRAGNEQFF.

J is TRBJ2-3 and V is TRBV3-1, with 15 bases fitting TRBD2. Germline CDR1 reads LGHDT; CDR2 reads YNNKEL (reference sequence). V lost 3 bases to trimming and J lost 4 bases; unmatched junction nucleotides: 5. The CDR3 totals 17 residues. The CDR3 DNA reads TGTGCCAGCAGCCAGGGACTAGCGGGAGGAAGCGCAGATACGCAGTATTTT. Its protein is CASSQGLAGGSADTQYF.